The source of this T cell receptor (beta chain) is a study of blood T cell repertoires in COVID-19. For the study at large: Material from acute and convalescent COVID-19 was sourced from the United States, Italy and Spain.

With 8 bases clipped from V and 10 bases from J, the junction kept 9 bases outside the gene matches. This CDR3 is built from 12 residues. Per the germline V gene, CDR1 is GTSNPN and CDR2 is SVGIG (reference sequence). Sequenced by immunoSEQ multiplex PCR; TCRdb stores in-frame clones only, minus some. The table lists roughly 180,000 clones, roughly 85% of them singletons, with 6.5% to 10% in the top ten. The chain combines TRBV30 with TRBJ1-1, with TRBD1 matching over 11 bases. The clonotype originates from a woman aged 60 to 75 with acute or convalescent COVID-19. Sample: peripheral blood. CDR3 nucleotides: TGTGCCCAAGGGACAGGGGGAAGTTTAGCTTTCTTT. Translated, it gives CAQGTGGSLAFF.